Presented here are 7 T cell receptor beta chains from one specimen sequenced in a study of PD-1 blockade in classical Hodgkin lymphoma. Some clones are missing from TCRdb's copy, which holds only in-frame ones; the method was immunoSEQ multiplex PCR. This sample yields around 2,700 clones, of which over 65% are seen a single time; roughly 31% belongs to the top ten. Time point reported: cycle 4 day 1 (C4D1), after more than five weeks of nivolumab. Every single patient, without exception, relapsed after autologous stem cell transplantation, and brentuximab vedotin exposure varied. The CD8+ T cells came from thawed PBMCs through magnetic negative selection. The material sequenced was CD8+ T cells from blood, taken before the fourth cycle of nivolumab. The receptor set was obtained from a human donor with classical Hodgkin lymphoma.

This clone was found a few times. V gene TRBV11-2 combines with J gene TRBJ2-3, with no clear D. The CDR3 is made up of 15 amino acids. V shed 1 base and J shed 0 bases, with 8 bases lying between them. Germline V gene data show CDR1 as SGHAT and CDR2 as FQNNGV. CDR3 nucleotide sequence: TGTGCCAGCAGCTTAGGCCCAGCTAGCACAGATACGCAGTATTTT. Its protein product is CASSLGPASTDTQYF.

The chain has TRBV21-1 and TRBJ2-1; the D call in the table, TRBD2, was not verified against the DNA. TRBV21-1 is termed a pseudogene. This CDR3 is built from 16 residues. CDR3 loop: CASSTQSGPVYNEQFF. CDR3 coding DNA: TGTGCCAGCAGCACACAAAGCGGGCCTGTTTACAATGAGCAGTTCTTC.

This clone was observed once. V and J are TRBV7-2 and TRBJ2-5; the match to TRBD1 covers 7 bases. Trimming at V came to 1 base and at J to 7 bases, leaving 3 bases not matched to a gene. CDR1 and CDR2 (germline): SGHTA, FQGNSA. This CDR3 is built from 13 residues. The CDR3 DNA is TGTGCCAGCAGCTTAGGACAGGGTGGGACCCAGTACTTC. Its protein is CASSLGQGGTQYF.

The rearrangement joins TRBV28 to TRBJ1-6, with D tentatively TRBD1 (5 bases). The CDR3 consists of 16 residues. The V gene's germline CDR1 is MDHEN and CDR2 SYDVKM. Trimming stripped 3 bases from V and 8 bases from J, with 17 bases between. CDR3 sequence (DNA): TGTGCCAGCAGTTTGAAACCAGGGAGTGGGGATTCACCCCTCCACTTT. It codes for CASSLKPGSGDSPLHF.

This clone was seen only once. The V and J genes are TRBV28 and TRBJ2-7; TRBD1 matches at 9 bases. The V and J ends lost 6 bases and 0 bases, in that order; junction bases with no gene match: 9. This CDR3 has 16 residues. The germline gives CDR1 MDHEN, CDR2 SYDVKM. The CDR3 region has the DNA TGTGCCAGCAGAAAACCGGGACAGGGATTCTCCTACGAGCAGTACTTC. This sequence encodes CASRKPGQGFSYEQYF.

This clone is termed large. This chain links TRBV28 with TRBJ2-5; 11 nucleotides align to TRBD2. The germline V gene encodes CDR1 MDHEN and CDR2 SYDVKM. The CDR3 contains 17 residues. With 5 bases clipped from V and 5 bases from J, the junction kept 13 bases outside the gene matches. The CDR3 protein is CASSLTSGSLGRETQYF. The DNA for the CDR3 is TGTGCCAGCAGTCTCACTAGCGGGAGCCTGGGACGGGAGACCCAGTACTTC.

V gene TRBV29-1 combines with J gene TRBJ2-3, with 12 bases that match TRBD2. CDR3 length equals 16 residues. Germline loops: CDR1 SQVTM, CDR2 ANQGSEA. V lost 5 bases to trimming and J lost 2 bases; unmatched junction nucleotides: 8. CDR3 DNA: TGCAGCGTTCAGGGCCTAGCGGGAGGGAACACAGATACGCAGTATTTT. Translation gives CSVQGLAGGNTDTQYF.